This entry lists 3 T cell receptor beta chains sequenced from one sample in a study of shared clonotypes between healthy human individuals. Assay: immunoSEQ multiplex PCR; the TCRdb copy retains only in-frame clones and omits some. Among more than 600,000 clones listed, 92% were seen once. Naivety among CD8 cells was defined by CD45RO negativity and positive CCR7 selection, thereby excluding terminally differentiated effector memory CD45RA+ cells. Sequencing was done on a sample of naive CD8+ T cells sorted from blood. These receptors were taken from a man younger than 45 in good health.

The V gene is TRBV7-3, the J gene TRBJ2-2, with 7 nucleotides matching TRBD1. The germline V gene encodes CDR1 SGHTA and CDR2 FQGTGA. The CDR3 extends over 17 amino acids. With V trimmed by 5 bases and J by 0 bases, 9 bases remained unmatched. DNA of the CDR3: TGTGCCAGCAGCAACGGACCGGGACAGACGAACACCGGGGAGCTGTTTTTT. Its translation: CASSNGPGQTNTGELFF. Looking up the rest from reference TRBV7-3 and TRBJ2-2 gives the full variable domain: GAGVSQTPSNKVTEKGKYVELRCDPISGHTALYWYRQSLGQGPEFLIYFQGTGAADDSGLPNDRFFAVRPEGSVSTLKIQRTERGDSAVYLCASSNGPGQTNTGELFFGEGSRLTVL.

The gene calls are TRBV9 and TRBJ2-5; 8 bases match TRBD1. The CDR3 totals 15 residues. Germline CDR1 reads SGDLS; CDR2 reads YYNGEE. With 3 bases clipped from V and 5 bases from J, the junction kept 9 bases outside the gene matches. The CDR3: CASSELQGARETQYF. CDR3 DNA sequence: TGTGCCAGCAGCGAGCTCCAGGGGGCGAGGGAGACCCAGTACTTC.

The genes are TRBV11-2 and TRBJ2-3; 7 nucleotides line up with TRBD2. Trimming removed 5 bases from V and 4 bases from J; junction bases left unmatched: 12. The CDR3 extends over 16 amino acids. Germline assignment: CDR1 SGHAT and CDR2 FQNNGV. The CDR3 bases are TGTGCCAGCAGCCCCCTTGCGGGAGCCCCCGCAGATACGCAGTATTTT. Translating it yields CASSPLAGAPADTQYF.